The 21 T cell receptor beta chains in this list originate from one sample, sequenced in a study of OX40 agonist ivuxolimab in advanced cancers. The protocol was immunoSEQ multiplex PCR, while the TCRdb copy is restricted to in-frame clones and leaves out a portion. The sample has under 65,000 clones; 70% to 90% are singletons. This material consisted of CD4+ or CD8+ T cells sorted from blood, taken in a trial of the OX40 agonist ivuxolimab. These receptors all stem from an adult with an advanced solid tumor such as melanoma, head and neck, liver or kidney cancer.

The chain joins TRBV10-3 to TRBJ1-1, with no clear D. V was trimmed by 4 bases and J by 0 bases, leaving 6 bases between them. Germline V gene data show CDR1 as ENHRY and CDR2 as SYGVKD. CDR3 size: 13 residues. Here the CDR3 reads CAISADLNTEAFF. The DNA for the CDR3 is TGTGCCATCAGTGCGGATCTGAACACTGAAGCTTTCTTT.

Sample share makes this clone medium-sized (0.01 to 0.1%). The CDR3 DNA is TGTGCCAGCAGTGACAGGAATTCCTACGAGCAGTACTTC. Encoded protein: CASSDRNSYEQYF. This chain links TRBV6-5 with TRBJ2-7, with D possibly matching TRBD1 (6 bases). Germline V lookup: CDR1 MNHEY, CDR2 SVGAGI. V shed 5 bases and J shed 1 base, with 9 bases lying between them. The CDR3 sequence is 13 residues long.

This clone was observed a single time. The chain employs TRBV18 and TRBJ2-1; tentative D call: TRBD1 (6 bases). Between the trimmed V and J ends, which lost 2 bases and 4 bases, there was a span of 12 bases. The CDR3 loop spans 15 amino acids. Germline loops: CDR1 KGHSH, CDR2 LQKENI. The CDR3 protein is CASSPNREGYNEQFF. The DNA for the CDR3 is TGTGCCAGCTCACCAAACAGGGAAGGGTACAATGAGCAGTTCTTC.

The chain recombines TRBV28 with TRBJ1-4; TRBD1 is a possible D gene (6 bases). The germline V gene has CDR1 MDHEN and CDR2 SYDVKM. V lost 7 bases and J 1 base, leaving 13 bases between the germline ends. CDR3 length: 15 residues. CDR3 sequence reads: CASNPQGGTNEKLFF. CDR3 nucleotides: TGTGCCAGCAATCCACAGGGCGGAACTAATGAAAAACTGTTTTTT.

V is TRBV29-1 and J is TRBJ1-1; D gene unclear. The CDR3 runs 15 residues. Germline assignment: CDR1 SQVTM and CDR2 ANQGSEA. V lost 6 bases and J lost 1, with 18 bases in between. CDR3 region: CSVYSPGLGNTEAFF. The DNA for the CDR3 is TGCAGCGTGTACTCTCCGGGTTTGGGGAACACTGAAGCTTTCTTT.

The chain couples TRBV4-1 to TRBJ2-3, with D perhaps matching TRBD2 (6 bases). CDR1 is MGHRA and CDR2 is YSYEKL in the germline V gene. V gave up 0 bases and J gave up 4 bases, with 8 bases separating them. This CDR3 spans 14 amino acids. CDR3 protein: CASSQDPGADTQYF. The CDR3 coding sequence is TGCGCCAGCAGCCAAGATCCGGGAGCAGATACGCAGTATTTT.

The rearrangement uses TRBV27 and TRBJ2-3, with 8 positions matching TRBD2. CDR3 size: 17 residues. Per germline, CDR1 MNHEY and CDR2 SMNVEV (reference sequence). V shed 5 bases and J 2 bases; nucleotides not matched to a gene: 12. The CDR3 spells CASSTPGGRAPTDTQYF. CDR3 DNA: TGTGCCAGCAGTACCCCGGGGGGGAGGGCCCCCACAGATACGCAGTATTTT.

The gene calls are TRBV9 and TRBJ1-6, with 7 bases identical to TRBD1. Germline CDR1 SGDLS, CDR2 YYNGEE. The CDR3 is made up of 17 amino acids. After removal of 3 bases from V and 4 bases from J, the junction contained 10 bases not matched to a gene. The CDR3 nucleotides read TGTGCCAGCAGCGGCCGGGAGACAGGGCTATATAATTCACCCCTCCACTTT. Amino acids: CASSGRETGLYNSPLHF. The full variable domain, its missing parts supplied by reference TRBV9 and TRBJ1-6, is DSGVTQTPKHLITATGQRVTLRCSPRSGDLSVYWYQQSLDQGLQFLIQYYNGEERAKGNILERFSAQQFPDLHSELNLSSLELGDSALYFCASSGRETGLYNSPLHFGNGTRLTVT.

CDR3 DNA: TGTGCCAGCAGTGCTAATCGTGGTGAGCAGTTCTTC. Protein: CASSANRGEQFF. The rearrangement joins TRBV27 to TRBJ2-1, with D uncertain. Trimming stripped 5 bases from V and 9 bases from J, with 11 bases between. Germline V CDR1 and CDR2: MNHEY, SMNVEV (reference sequence). CDR3 length: 12 residues.

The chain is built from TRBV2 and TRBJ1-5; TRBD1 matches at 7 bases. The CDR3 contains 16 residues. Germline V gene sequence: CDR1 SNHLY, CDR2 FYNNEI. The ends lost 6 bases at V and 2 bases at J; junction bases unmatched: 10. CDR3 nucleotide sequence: TGTGCCAGCAGGACAGGGACCCTGAGAGGCAATCAGCCCCAGCATTTT. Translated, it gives CASRTGTLRGNQPQHF.

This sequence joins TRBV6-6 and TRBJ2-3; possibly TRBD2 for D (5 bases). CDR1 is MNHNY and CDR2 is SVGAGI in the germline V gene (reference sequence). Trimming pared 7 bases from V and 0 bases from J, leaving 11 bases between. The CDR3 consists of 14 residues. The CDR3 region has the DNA TGTGCCAGCAATCCTGAGCGGAGCACAGATACGCAGTATTTT. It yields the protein CASNPERSTDTQYF.

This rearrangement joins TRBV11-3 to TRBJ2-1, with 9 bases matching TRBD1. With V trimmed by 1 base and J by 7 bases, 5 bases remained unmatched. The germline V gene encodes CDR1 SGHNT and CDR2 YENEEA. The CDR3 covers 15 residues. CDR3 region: CASSLAGGQGNEQFF. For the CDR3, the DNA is TGTGCCAGCAGCTTAGCGGGAGGACAGGGGAATGAGCAGTTCTTC.

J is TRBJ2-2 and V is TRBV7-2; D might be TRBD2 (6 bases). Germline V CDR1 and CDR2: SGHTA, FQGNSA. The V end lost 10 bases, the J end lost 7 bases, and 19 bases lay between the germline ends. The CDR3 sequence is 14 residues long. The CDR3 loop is CAIPPKGRSGELFF. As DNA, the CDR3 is TGTGCCATCCCCCCCAAAGGGAGGAGCGGGGAGCTGTTTTTT.

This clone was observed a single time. The CDR3 is CASSQGDEQYF. The DNA of the CDR3 is TGCGCCAGCAGCCAAGGGGACGAGCAGTACTTC. This chain uses TRBV5-1 with TRBJ2-7; D is perhaps TRBD1 (5 bases). The CDR3 spans 11 residues. Germline V gene data show CDR1 as SGHRS and CDR2 as YFSETQ. Trimming left V 4 bases short and J 5 bases short, with 7 bases between.

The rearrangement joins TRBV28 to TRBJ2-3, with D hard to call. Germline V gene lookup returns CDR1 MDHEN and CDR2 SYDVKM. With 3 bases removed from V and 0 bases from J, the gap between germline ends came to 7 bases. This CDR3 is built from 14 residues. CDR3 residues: CASSFSSSTDTQYF. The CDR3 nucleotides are TGTGCCAGCAGTTTCAGCAGCAGCACAGATACGCAGTATTTT.

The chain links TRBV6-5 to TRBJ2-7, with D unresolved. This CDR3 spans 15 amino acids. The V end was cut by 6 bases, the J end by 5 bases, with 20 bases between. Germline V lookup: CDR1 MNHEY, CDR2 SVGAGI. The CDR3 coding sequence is TGTGCCAGCAGCTCCCCTAGGCGGTTCCCTAACGAGCAGTACTTC. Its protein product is CASSSPRRFPNEQYF.

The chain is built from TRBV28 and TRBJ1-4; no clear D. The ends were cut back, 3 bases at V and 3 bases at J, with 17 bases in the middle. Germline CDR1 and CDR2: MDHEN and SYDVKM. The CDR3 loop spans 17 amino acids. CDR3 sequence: CASSFLPKGLANEKLFF. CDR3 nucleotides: TGTGCCAGCAGTTTCCTGCCGAAAGGGCTCGCTAATGAAAAACTGTTTTTT.

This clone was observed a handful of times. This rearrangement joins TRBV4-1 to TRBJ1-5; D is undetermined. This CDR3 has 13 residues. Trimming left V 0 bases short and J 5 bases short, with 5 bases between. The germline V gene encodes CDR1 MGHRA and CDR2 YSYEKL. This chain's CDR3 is CASSQDGYQPQHF. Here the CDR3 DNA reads TGCGCCAGCAGCCAAGATGGGTATCAGCCCCAGCATTTT.

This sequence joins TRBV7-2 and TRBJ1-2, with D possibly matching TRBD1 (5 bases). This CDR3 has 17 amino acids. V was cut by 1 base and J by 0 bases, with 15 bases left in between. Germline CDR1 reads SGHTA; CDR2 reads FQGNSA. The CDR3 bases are TGTGCCAGCAGCTTAGGTTGGGGCCACCTAGCTAACTATGGCTACACCTTC. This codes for CASSLGWGHLANYGYTF. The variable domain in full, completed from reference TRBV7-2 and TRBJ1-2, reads GAGVSQSPSNKVTEKGKDVELRCDPISGHTALYWYRQSLGQGLEFLIYFQGNSAPDKSGLPSDRFSAERTGGSVSTLTIQRTQQEDSAVYLCASSLGWGHLANYGYTFGSGTRLTVV.

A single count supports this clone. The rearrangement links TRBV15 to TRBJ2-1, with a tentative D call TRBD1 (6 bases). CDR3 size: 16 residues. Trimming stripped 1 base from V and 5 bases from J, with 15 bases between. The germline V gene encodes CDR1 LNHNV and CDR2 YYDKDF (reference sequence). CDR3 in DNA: TGTGCCACCAGCAGAGTATACAGGGAAGGTGACAATGAGCAGTTCTTC. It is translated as CATSRVYREGDNEQFF.

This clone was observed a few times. For the CDR3, the DNA is TGTGCCAGCAGCTTATCCCTGTCTTCACCCCTCCACTTT. Translated, it gives CASSLSLSSPLHF. The rearrangement links TRBV7-2 to TRBJ1-6; D unresolved. Per germline, CDR1 SGHTA and CDR2 FQGNSA. The V and J ends lost 2 bases and 9 bases respectively, with 8 bases between them. The CDR3 has 13 residues. Together with reference TRBV7-2 and TRBJ1-6, the CDR3 gives the full variable domain: GAGVSQSPSNKVTEKGKDVELRCDPISGHTALYWYRQSLGQGLEFLIYFQGNSAPDKSGLPSDRFSAERTGGSVSTLTIQRTQQEDSAVYLCASSLSLSSPLHFGNGTRLTVT.